In its sample, the clone carrying this T cell receptor beta chain was seen once. Antigen unknown. This table comes from immunoSEQ multiplex PCR, and its TCRdb copy is limited to in-frame clones, with some not included. The table shows tens of thousands of clones, with roughly 82% occurring only once. The source of the sample is a study of a mutant IDH1 vaccine in newly diagnosed glioma. Study in general: Onset of vaccination occurred 4-6 weeks following radiotherapy alone, or with temozolomide cycles.

Time point denoted: week 5, during vaccination. Vaccinated patients received 300 ug of mutant IDH1 20-mer peptide per dose, with topical imiquimod. V gave up 8 bases and J gave up 0 bases; unmatched junction bases: 3. CDR1 and CDR2 (germline): MNHNS, SASEGT. The CDR3 sequence is 13 residues long. This specimen was PBMCs, taken from a glioma patient whose treatment included an IDH1 peptide vaccine. The chain combines TRBV6-1 with TRBJ2-7; the match to TRBD2 covers 8 bases. The TCR comes from a young woman with glioma. Some clones in this sample may be carry-over from other donors' samples. The CDR3 nucleotides read TGTGCCAGCGGACTAGCCCGCTCCTACGAGCAGTACTTC. Translation gives CASGLARSYEQYF.